The TCR beta chain described here comes from a study of neurological immune-mediated disorders. Overall study findings and caveats: The level of TCR clonal expansion was highest in patients with HTLV-1-associated myelopathy and lowest in multiple sclerosis, where it fell below the level seen in healthy controls.

A single record per CDR3 protein comes from TCRdb applying MiXCR to the 5' RACE reads. This sample carries tens of thousands of distinct CDR3 sequences, under 3.5% of them seen once, and the ten largest clones take roughly 15%. There are many counts of this clonotype. Its target is not known. The length of the CDR3 is 14 residues. Germline V gives CDR1 MDHEN, CDR2 SYDVKM. V was trimmed by 6 bases and J by 13 bases, leaving 19 bases between them. This receptor was taken from a woman between 50 and 59 years old with multiple sclerosis. Sequenced: PBMCs. The rearrangement joins TRBV28 to TRBJ1-6; TRBD1 is a possible D gene (5 bases). CDR3 protein: CASSPGTALQPLHF. CDR3 sequence (DNA): TGTGCCAGCAGCCCCGGGACGGCTCTCCAGCCCCTCCACTTT.